This entry concerns a single T cell receptor beta chain. Its antigen is undetermined. The record originates from a study of long-term antiretroviral therapy in people with HIV. The study, taken as a whole, reports: Spans of CDR3 length were tighter for HIV repertoires than for controls.

The CDR3 is made up of 15 amino acids. V lost 3 bases and J lost 0; bases outside the gene matches: 0. Germline V gives CDR1 KGHSH, CDR2 LQKENI. At the survey level, the v3.0 immunoSEQ assay was run. The protocol was immunoSEQ multiplex PCR, while the TCRdb copy is restricted to in-frame clones and leaves out a portion. The table records 20,000 or so clones, 60% to 85% of them present only once. The V call is TRBV18, the J call TRBJ2-2; TRBD1 matches 8 bases. This clonotype originated in a man aged 18 to 35 with HIV. Sequenced here: unsorted PBMCs, sampled at the start of antiretroviral therapy, before treatment. The CDR3 loop reads CASSPGQANTGELFF. DNA of the CDR3: TGTGCCAGCTCACCGGGACAGGCGAACACCGGGGAGCTGTTTTTT. The variable domain in full, completed from reference TRBV18 and TRBJ2-2, reads NAGVMQNPRHLVRRRGQEARLRCSPMKGHSHVYWYRQLPEEGLKFMVYLQKENIIDESGMPKERFSAEFPKEGPSILRIQQVVRGDSAAYFCASSPGQANTGELFFGEGSRLTVL.